These T cell receptor beta chains were read from a single sample in a study. TCRdb fed the RT-PCR reads into MiXCR, producing one record per CDR3 protein. The sample yields about 700,000 distinct CDR3 sequences, over 12% seen once. Input material: memory CD4+ T cells from blood. The origin of the receptors is a female donor in good health, serving as a healthy control. CDR3s leave out the opening cysteine and the closing phenylalanine or tryptophan. Each record gives: V gene, D gene, CDR3 protein. A D gene is named only where the DNA matches it firmly.

>TRBV20-1|.
SGQGLETQY
>TRBV20-1|.
SAQSSSTDTQY
>TRBV7-2|TRBD2
ASSPNGGRIGSGELF
>TRBV5-1|.
ASSLEGPWDEQF
>TRBV20-1|.
SARGPFLGDTIY
>TRBV12-3/TRBV12-4|TRBD1
ASSKSGTAGYEQF
>TRBV7-2|TRBD2
ASTKGLAGGFNEQY
>TRBV28|TRBD1
ASSRQGAWETQY
>TRBV28|.
ASSPPVGRGEQF
>TRBV4-2|.
ASSQVVGLGEEKLF
>TRBV7-7|.
ASSINMDSEAF
>TRBV24-1|.
ATSWPGNTGELF
>TRBV18|.
ASSLQQGGQETQY
>TRBV24-1|TRBD1
ATSDLDRGVGYT
>TRBV20-1|.
SGEFGGSSHEQF
>TRBV12-3/TRBV12-4|TRBD2
ASSLVAGVETQY
>TRBV9|TRBD1
ASSATGTGGAKQY
>TRBV12-3/TRBV12-4|TRBD1
ASMQGEANVLT
>TRBV28|.
ASTGGGDQPQH
>TRBV10-3|TRBD1
ATGARGGAGNQPQH
>TRBV7-6|.
ASSPDYPEKQY
>TRBV29-1|TRBD1
SVGQGARNEQF
>TRBV7-3|.
ATNYGGEQF
>TRBV12-3/TRBV12-4|TRBD2
ASSATSGVSTDTQY
>TRBV5-1|.
ASSLGSPGQTPGYT
>TRBV6-1|TRBD1
ASNRGQGGELF
>TRBV10-3|.
AISGQGSTGNTIY
>TRBV11-2|.
ASSLFSGEETQY
>TRBV10-3|.
AITDGGPNQPQH
>TRBV29-1|.
SARNHNEQF
>TRBV5-1|.
ASSLGGARDNEQF
>TRBV20-1|TRBD1
SARADRGPRNTIY
>TRBV29-1|.
SMGGGISETQY
>TRBV6-1|TRBD1
ASIGGGGNDYGYT
>TRBV5-1|TRBD1
ASSAGTGRENGYT
>TRBV20-1|TRBD2
SAVRGTTYEQF
>TRBV12-3/TRBV12-4|.
ASSLFQANTEAF
>TRBV7-3|TRBD1
ASSNRQGAIGELF
>TRBV18|TRBD1
ASSPPQQGASGNTIY
>TRBV20-1|.
SARDATGFGGYT